The sequence of this T cell receptor (beta chain) was determined in a study of beta chain features in type 1 diabetes. Whole-study context: Examination covered 100 million to 140 million sorted cells spanning all samples. Regarding the study as a whole: Patients' naive, central memory and regulatory TCRB repertoires appeared more alike than those of healthy donors. Within each of all four CD4+ subsets, Type 1 diabetes patients had TCRB CDR3s that were moderately but significantly shorter. Patients with type 1 diabetes showed fewer VDJ junction insertions and more deletions.

Isolation of CD4+ naive, central memory, regulatory and stem cell-like memory cells was achieved by sorting via CD45RO/CCR7/CD25/CD127/CD95/CD27. Comment on this clone: The target antigen is unknown.

The investigators reverse transcribed all of the isolated RNA, so they sequenced expressed TCRB transcripts. Profiled with immunoSEQ multiplex PCR; TCRdb holds only in-frame clones, not every one. The sample lists over 120,000 clones; about 13% were seen once. Sequencing used central memory CD4+ T cells from blood. The clonotype comes from a man between 18 and 29 years old with type 1 diabetes.

CDR3 sequence reads: CASSGVDRTNTGELFF. DNA for the CDR3: TGTGCCAGCAGCGGGGTGGACAGGACGAACACCGGGGAGCTGTTTTTT. V and J are TRBV9 and TRBJ2-2; TRBD1 aligns across 7 bases. Germline V gives CDR1 SGDLS, CDR2 YYNGEE. Trimming at V came to 3 bases and at J to 0 bases, leaving 5 bases not matched to a gene. The CDR3 is 16 residues long.